The rows below give T cell receptor beta chains drawn from one sample of a study of response to subunit inactivated influenza vaccine. A single record per CDR3 protein comes from TCRdb applying MiXCR to the RT-PCR reads. The sample lists around 710,000 distinct CDR3 sequences, 11% to 15% occurring once. This sample comprised PBMCs from blood, obtained roughly 2 weeks before vaccination. These receptors came from a man aged 45-60 years who received an inactivated influenza vaccine. Each CDR3 is given with its conserved first and last residue. Each record gives: clone size, D gene, V gene, J gene, CDR3 DNA, CDR3 protein. The D gene is left open where the match is weak. Some rows mark clone size as missing; the rest say once, few, many or name a class of expanded clone.

few	NA	TRBV11-2	TRBJ2-5	TGTGCCAGCAGCTTATATAGGTCCCAGACCCAGTACTTC	CASSLYRSQTQYF
few	TRBD1	TRBV3-1	TRBJ2-2	TGTGCCAGCAGCCGACCGAGACAGGGGAGAACGAACACCGGGGAGCTGTTTTTT	CASSRPRQGRTNTGELFF
few	NA	TRBV7-9	TRBJ1-3	TGTGCCAGCAGCTTAGTTGGGGGGAGTGTCTCTGGAAACACCATATATTTT	CASSLVGGSVSGNTIYF
NA	TRBD1	TRBV2	TRBJ2-7	TGTGCCACCAGGACAGGGATCTACGAGCAGTACTTC	CATRTGIYEQYF
NA	TRBD1	TRBV20-1	TRBJ2-1	TGCAGTGCGGGAGGACAGGGCCGGGGTGAGCAGTTCTTC	CSAGGQGRGEQFF
NA	NA	TRBV6-1	TRBJ2-3	TGTGCCAGCAGTGGCCGGACCAACACAGATACGCAGTATTTT	CASSGRTNTDTQYF
many	NA	TRBV7-9	TRBJ1-1	TGTGCCAGCAGCTTTGAGAACACTGAAGCTTTCTTT	CASSFENTEAFF
few	TRBD1	TRBV20-1	TRBJ2-3	TGCAGTGCTACCCCCGGGACAGGGGACACAGATACGCAGTATTTT	CSATPGTGDTDTQYF
NA	TRBD1	TRBV5-1	TRBJ2-7	TGCGCCAGCAGCTTGACCCGACAGGGGTACGAGCAGTACTTC	CASSLTRQGYEQYF
NA	TRBD1	TRBV19	TRBJ1-2	TGTGCCAGTAGGATCGGACAGGGATATGGCTACGCCTTC	CASRIGQGYGYAF
few	TRBD1	TRBV6-1	TRBJ1-5	TGTGCCAGCAGCCAAACAGGGGGTTATCAGCCCCAGCATTTT	CASSQTGGYQPQHF
few	NA	TRBV7-8	TRBJ2-7	TGTGCCAGCAGCCCAAACAGAGACTACGAGCAGTACTTC	CASSPNRDYEQYF
NA	NA	TRBV3-1	TRBJ2-1	TGTGCCTCCTCCCAAGAAAAGCGCTCCTACAATGAGCAGTTCTTC	CASSQEKRSYNEQFF
few	NA	TRBV27	TRBJ1-6	TGTGCCAGCAGTTTCACGAGCTCCTATAATTCACCCCTCCACTTT	CASSFTSSYNSPLHF
few	TRBD2	TRBV6-1	TRBJ2-3	TGTGCCAGCAGTCCCCGGACTAGTAGGGCAGATACGCAGTATTTT	CASSPRTSRADTQYF
few	NA	TRBV4-3	TRBJ2-7	TGCGCCAGCAGCCAAGGGGATAGTCCCGCGGGCGAGCAGTACTTC	CASSQGDSPAGEQYF
few	NA	TRBV5-1	TRBJ2-7	TGCGCCAGCAGCTTGGTGGCAGTGGACTACGAGCAGTACTTC	CASSLVAVDYEQYF
few	TRBD1	TRBV6-5	TRBJ1-2	TGTGCCAGCAGTTCCCAGGGGGCATATGGCTACACCTTC	CASSSQGAYGYTF
few	TRBD1	TRBV7-2	TRBJ1-5	TGTGCCAGCAGCTTAGCCGGGACAGGGGGCCGATATCAGCCCCAGCATTTT	CASSLAGTGGRYQPQHF
NA	TRBD2	TRBV11-2	TRBJ2-1	TGTGCCAGCAGCTTAGTTCTGGGACTAGCGTCTGGTGAGCAGTTCTTC	CASSLVLGLASGEQFF
NA	TRBD2	TRBV11-3	TRBJ2-3	TGTGCCAGCAGTCCTAGCGGGGGTGTTCATACGCAGTATTTT	CASSPSGGVHTQYF
NA	TRBD2	TRBV20-1	TRBJ2-1	TGCAGTGCCGGACTAGCGGGGGTCTACAATGAGCAGTTCTTC	CSAGLAGVYNEQFF
few	TRBD2	TRBV11-1	TRBJ2-5	TGTGCCAGCAGCCGGACCCGACTAGCGGGGGCGGAGACCCAGTACTTC	CASSRTRLAGAETQYF